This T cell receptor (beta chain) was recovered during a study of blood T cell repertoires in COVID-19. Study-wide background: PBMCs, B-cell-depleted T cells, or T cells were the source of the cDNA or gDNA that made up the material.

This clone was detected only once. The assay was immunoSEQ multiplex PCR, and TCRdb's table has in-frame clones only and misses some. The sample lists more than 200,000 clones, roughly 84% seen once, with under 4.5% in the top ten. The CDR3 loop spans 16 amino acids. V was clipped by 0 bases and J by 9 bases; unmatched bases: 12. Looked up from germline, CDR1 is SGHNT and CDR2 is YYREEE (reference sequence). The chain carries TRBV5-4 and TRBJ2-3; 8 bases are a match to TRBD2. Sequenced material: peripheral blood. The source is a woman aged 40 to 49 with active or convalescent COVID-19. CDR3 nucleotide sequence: TGTGCCAGCAGCTTGGGGGGGCAAGGACTAGCAGGGACGCAGTATTTT. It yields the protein CASSLGGQGLAGTQYF.